The source of this T cell receptor beta chain is a study of blood T cell repertoires in COVID-19. The table came from immunoSEQ multiplex PCR; TCRdb's copy has only in-frame clones and leaves some out. The table shows around 30,000 clones, with more than 80% occurring only once. Germline lookup yields CDR1 SGHDT and CDR2 YYEEEE. V lost 0 bases and J 4 bases, leaving 14 bases between the germline ends. The CDR3 has 16 residues. The chain is built from TRBV5-6 and TRBJ2-1; TRBD2 is a possible D gene (5 bases). The sequenced sample was peripheral blood. This TCR was sampled from a human donor in a cohort sampled during active COVID-19. CDR3 DNA: TGTGCCAGCAGCTTGGCGGGGTCCTCCTGGTACAATGAGCAGTTCTTC. Translated, it gives CASSLAGSSWYNEQFF.